Shown below are 22 T cell receptor beta chains from a single sample sequenced in a study of CD8+ T cells in alopecia areata. Following extraction, RNA underwent reverse transcription to cDNA, which served as the sequencing template. Method: immunoSEQ multiplex PCR; TCRdb's copy keeps in-frame clones and lacks some. The table includes about 64,000 clones, around 45% detected once. Indicated treatment: oral pan-JAK inhibitor, 5-10 mg twice daily. The starting material was CD8+ T cells sorted from blood, obtained around week 37, from a patient treated with tofacitinib. Source of these receptors: a human donor with alopecia areata.

The genes are TRBV9 and TRBJ2-1; D may correspond to TRBD1 or TRBD2 (7 bases each). Germline CDR1 and CDR2: SGDLS and YYNGEE. Trimming stripped 6 bases from V and 2 bases from J, with 15 bases between. CDR3 length: 15 amino acids. In DNA form, the CDR3 reads TGTGCCAGCAAGGGGGCGGGAGCGGCCTACAATGAGCAGTTCTTC. It encodes CASKGAGAAYNEQFF.

The J gene is TRBJ2-3, the V gene TRBV7-9; 8 bases map to TRBD2. The ends lost 5 bases at V and 3 bases at J; junction bases unmatched: 13. CDR1 SEHNR and CDR2 FQNEAQ come from the germline V gene (reference sequence). CDR3 size: 17 residues. The CDR3 nucleotides are TGTGCCAGCAGCCCTCTCCGGGCGGGAGGCGGGACAGATACGCAGTATTTT. It yields the protein CASSPLRAGGGTDTQYF.

The rearrangement links TRBV7-9 to TRBJ2-7; D not resolved. Germline CDR1 is SEHNR and CDR2 is FQNEAQ (reference sequence). This CDR3 is built from 14 residues. Trimming took 7 bases from V and 3 from J, leaving 16 bases between them. CDR3 sequence: CASTPATRNYEQYF. In nucleotides, the CDR3 is TGTGCCAGCACCCCGGCGACCAGAAACTACGAGCAGTACTTC. Filled out from reference TRBV7-9 and TRBJ2-7, the complete variable domain reads DTGVSQNPRHKITKRGQNVTFRCDPISEHNRLYWYRQTLGQGPEFLTYFQNEAQLEKSRLLSDRFSAERPKGSFSTLEIQRTEQGDSAMYLCASTPATRNYEQYFGPGTRLTVT.

This clone was seen more than once but under ten times. The chain combines TRBV7-9 with TRBJ2-7; 7 bases line up with TRBD1. After removal of 7 bases from V and 2 bases from J, the junction contained 8 bases not matched to a gene. Per germline, CDR1 SEHNR and CDR2 FQNEAQ (reference sequence). The CDR3 has 14 residues. CDR3 bases: TGTGCCAGCACCAAGACCGGGACAGCCTACGAGCAGTACTTC. Its protein product is CASTKTGTAYEQYF.

The chain is built from TRBV30 and TRBJ2-2; D is perhaps TRBD1 (6 bases). This CDR3 contains 14 residues. V shed 7 bases and J shed 4 bases, with 16 bases lying between them. Germline-derived CDR1 and CDR2 are GTSNPN and SVGIG (reference sequence). CDR3 in DNA: TGTGCCTTGAACGAGGGGGTGATCACCGGGGAGCTGTTTTTT. Its protein is CALNEGVITGELFF.

V gene TRBV7-3 combines with J gene TRBJ1-3, with 7 bases matching TRBD1. V lost 3 bases and J lost 0; bases outside the gene matches: 2. CDR3 size: 15 residues. Germline V gene sequence: CDR1 SGHTA, CDR2 FQGTGA. CDR3 loop: CASSFSGGSGNTIYF. The CDR3 bases are TGTGCCAGCAGCTTTTCAGGGGGCTCTGGAAACACCATATATTTT. Based on the CDR3 plus reference TRBV7-3 and TRBJ1-3, the full variable domain is GAGVSQTPSNKVTEKGKYVELRCDPISGHTALYWYRQSLGQGPEFLIYFQGTGAADDSGLPNDRFFAVRPEGSVSTLKIQRTERGDSAVYLCASSFSGGSGNTIYFGEGSWLTVV.

This sequence joins TRBV25-1 and TRBJ2-7; 7 bases line up with TRBD1. Germline CDR1 and CDR2: MGHDK and SYGVNS. The CDR3 is made up of 13 amino acids. Trimming at V came to 4 bases and at J to 3 bases, leaving 3 bases not matched to a gene. CDR3 sequence: CASSAGTDYEQYF. In DNA, the CDR3 is TGTGCCAGCAGTGCCGGGACAGACTACGAGCAGTACTTC.

This chain joins TRBV4-1 and TRBJ2-1; TRBD2 matches 9 bases. With V trimmed by 5 bases and J by 7 bases, 12 bases remained unmatched. The CDR3 is made up of 16 amino acids. Looked up from germline, CDR1 is MGHRA and CDR2 is YSYEKL. The chain's CDR3 is CASSLLAGESFNEQFF. CDR3 DNA sequence: TGCGCCAGCAGCTTATTAGCGGGAGAATCCTTTAATGAGCAGTTCTTC.

In this sample, this clone turned up a few times. The V call is TRBV29-1, the J call TRBJ2-3, with 13 bases fitting TRBD2. The ends lost 4 bases at V and 4 bases at J; junction bases unmatched: 2. This CDR3 has 14 amino acids. Per germline, CDR1 SQVTM and CDR2 ANQGSEA. In nucleotides, the CDR3 is TGCAGCGTTGCTGGACTAGCGGGAGCAGATACGCAGTATTTT. Its protein is CSVAGLAGADTQYF.

The CDR3 sequence: CASSQGEGRELFF. CDR3 DNA sequence: TGTGCCAGCAGCCAAGGGGAGGGTCGGGAGCTGTTTTTT. This rearrangement joins TRBV4-2 to TRBJ2-2; 7 bases fit TRBD2. The CDR3 length is 13 residues. Germline lookup yields CDR1 LGHNA and CDR2 YNFKEQ. J gave up 9 bases and V 1 base, and 2 bases lay outside the gene matches.

The genes are TRBV30 and TRBJ2-7, with TRBD1 matching over 10 bases. The CDR3 runs to 13 residues. Germline loops: CDR1 GTSNPN, CDR2 SVGIG (reference sequence). Trimming at V came to 5 bases and at J to 5 bases, leaving 6 bases not matched to a gene. The CDR3, as DNA: TGTGCCTGGGACCCGGGACAGGGGAACGAGCAGTACTTC. It translates to CAWDPGQGNEQYF.

This sequence joins TRBV9 and TRBJ2-3; D gene uncertain. V was shortened by 4 bases and J by 0 bases, with 15 bases between the two germline ends. The germline V gene encodes CDR1 SGDLS and CDR2 YYNGEE. CDR3 size: 16 residues. The CDR3 loop is CASSSPSSLSTDTQYF. The DNA for the CDR3 is TGTGCCAGCAGCTCTCCTTCGAGCCTCAGCACAGATACGCAGTATTTT. Combining the CDR3 with reference TRBV9 and TRBJ2-3 gives the whole variable domain DSGVTQTPKHLITATGQRVTLRCSPRSGDLSVYWYQQSLDQGLQFLIQYYNGEERAKGNILERFSAQQFPDLHSELNLSSLELGDSALYFCASSSPSSLSTDTQYFGPGTRLTVL.

This clone was detected a few times. The chain has TRBV29-1 and TRBJ1-4; TRBD1 might be the D (5 bases). Germline CDR1 is SQVTM and CDR2 is ANQGSEA. Trimming stripped 0 bases from V and 8 bases from J, with 16 bases between. The CDR3 has 15 residues. CDR3 DNA sequence: TGCAGCGTTGAAGATCGGCAGGGTAGTTACGAAAAACTGTTTTTT. Translated, it gives CSVEDRQGSYEKLFF. The entire variable domain, with the rest obtained from reference TRBV29-1 and TRBJ1-4, is as follows: SAVISQKPSRDICQRGTSLTIQCQVDSQVTMMFWYRQQPGQSLTLIATANQGSEATYESGFVIDKFPISRPNLTFSTLTVSNMSPEDSSIYLCSVEDRQGSYEKLFFGSGTQLSVL.

J is TRBJ1-1 and V is TRBV20-1; the D is unclear. Between the trimmed V and J ends, which lost 5 bases and 1 base, there was a span of 5 bases. Per the germline V gene, CDR1 is DFQATT and CDR2 is SNEGSKA (reference sequence). CDR3 size: 11 residues. CDR3 coding DNA: TGCAGTGCTCCATGGAACACTGAAGCTTTCTTT. As protein: CSAPWNTEAFF.

This clone came up once. The chain recombines TRBV7-8 with TRBJ2-3; no definite D call. The CDR3 runs 14 residues. CDR1 is SGHVS, CDR2 FQNEAQ, per germline. V dropped 5 bases and J dropped 0 bases, with 9 bases sitting between them. This chain's CDR3 is CASSTRFSTDTQYF. CDR3 bases: TGTGCCAGCAGCACCCGTTTTAGCACAGATACGCAGTATTTT.

This clone was found a few times. The chain combines TRBV7-9 with TRBJ2-7; 12 positions match TRBD1. The CDR3 is made up of 15 amino acids. J was trimmed by 4 bases and V by 5 bases; bases with no gene match: 6. Per the germline V gene, CDR1 is SEHNR and CDR2 is FQNEAQ (reference sequence). The CDR3: CASSGQGQGAYEQYF. The CDR3 DNA is TGTGCCAGCAGCGGCCAGGGACAGGGGGCTTACGAGCAGTACTTC.

This clone was picked up a small number of times. The J gene is TRBJ1-2, the V gene TRBV7-2; 8 bases map to TRBD1. V lost 4 bases to trimming and J lost 1 base; unmatched junction nucleotides: 5. Germline V gene lookup returns CDR1 SGHTA and CDR2 FQGNSA. The CDR3 spans 15 residues. CDR3 loop: CASSSSTGVNYGYTF. CDR3 nucleotide sequence: TGTGCCAGCAGCTCCTCGACAGGGGTTAACTATGGCTACACCTTC.

The chain employs TRBV7-2 and TRBJ2-2; D possibly matches TRBD1 or TRBD2 (5 bases each). Trimming shortened V by 3 bases and J by 6 bases, and 11 bases separated the two germline ends. The CDR3 extends over 14 amino acids. Germline CDR1 is SGHTA and CDR2 is FQGNSA. CDR3 nucleotide sequence: TGTGCCAGCAGCTTCGTGGGGGTACCCGGGGAGCTGTTTTTT. It codes for CASSFVGVPGELFF.

The V gene is TRBV19, the J gene TRBJ2-1, with D perhaps matching TRBD2 (6 bases). This CDR3 has 11 amino acids. CDR1 LNHDA and CDR2 SQIVND come from the germline V gene (reference sequence). Trimming pared 7 bases from V and 9 bases from J, leaving 10 bases between. The CDR3 DNA sequence: TGTGCCAGTACCCTGGGAGGTGAGCAGTTCTTC. Protein: CASTLGGEQFF.

The chain combines TRBV10-3 with TRBJ2-1; 7 bases fit TRBD2. J gave up 5 bases and V 2 bases, and 9 bases lay outside the gene matches. From germline, CDR1 is ENHRY and CDR2 SYGVKD. CDR3 size: 16 residues. CDR3 in amino acids: CAISEGREVSNNEQFF. DNA for the CDR3: TGTGCCATCAGTGAGGGCCGGGAGGTCTCTAACAATGAGCAGTTCTTC.

CDR3 sequence (DNA): TGTGCCAGTAGTATCTATCCGGGGAGGGGCCATGAGCAGTTCTTC. It specifies CASSIYPGRGHEQFF. The gene calls are TRBV19 and TRBJ2-1; 7 positions match TRBD2. Germline assignment: CDR1 LNHDA and CDR2 SQIVND (reference sequence). CDR3 length equals 15 residues. After removal of 3 bases from V and 8 bases from J, the junction contained 10 bases not matched to a gene.

The V call is TRBV7-8, the J call TRBJ2-1; D perhaps matches TRBD2 (6 bases). Germline V gene sequence: CDR1 SGHVS, CDR2 FQNEAQ. V lost 5 bases and J 5 bases, leaving 19 bases between the germline ends. The CDR3 sequence is 16 residues long. Here the CDR3 reads CASSPRRRVIDNEQFF. As DNA, the CDR3 is TGTGCCAGCAGCCCGAGGCGGAGGGTTATCGACAATGAGCAGTTCTTC. The full variable domain, its missing parts supplied by reference TRBV7-8 and TRBJ2-1, is GAGVSQSPRYKVAKRGQDVALRCDPISGHVSLFWYQQALGQGPEFLTYFQNEAQLDKSGLPSDRFFAERPEGSVSTLKIQRTQQEDSAVYLCASSPRRRVIDNEQFFGPGTRLTVL.